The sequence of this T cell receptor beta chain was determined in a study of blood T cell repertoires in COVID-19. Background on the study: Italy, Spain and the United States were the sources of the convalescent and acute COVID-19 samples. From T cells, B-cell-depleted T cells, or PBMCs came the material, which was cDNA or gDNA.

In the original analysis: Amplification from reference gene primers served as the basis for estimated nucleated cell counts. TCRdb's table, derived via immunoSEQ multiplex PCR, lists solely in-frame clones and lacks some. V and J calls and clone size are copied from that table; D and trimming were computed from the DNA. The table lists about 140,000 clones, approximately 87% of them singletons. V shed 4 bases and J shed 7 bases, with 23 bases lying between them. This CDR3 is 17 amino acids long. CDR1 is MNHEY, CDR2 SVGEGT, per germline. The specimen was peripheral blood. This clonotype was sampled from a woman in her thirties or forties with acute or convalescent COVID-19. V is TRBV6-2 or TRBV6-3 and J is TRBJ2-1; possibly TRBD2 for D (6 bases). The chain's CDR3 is CASSFSLGGVGENEQFF. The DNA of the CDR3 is TGTGCCAGCAGTTTCTCCCTGGGGGGAGTAGGGGAAAATGAGCAGTTCTTC.